Below, 2 T cell receptor beta chains from the same sample are listed, as sequenced in a study of blood T cell repertoires in COVID-19. Profiling relied on immunoSEQ multiplex PCR, and the TCRdb table lists in-frame clones only, not all of them. The repertoire holds 200,000 to 300,000 clones, roughly 88% seen once, with roughly 6.8% in the top ten. The sequenced material came from peripheral blood. These receptors originate from a woman aged 30 to 39 with COVID-19, enrolled during active disease.

The chain recombines TRBV7-9 with TRBJ1-4; TRBD1 aligns across 11 bases. The V segment lost 5 bases and the J segment 7 bases; nucleotides outside the gene matches: 9. The CDR3 covers 16 residues. Germline values: CDR1 SEHNR, CDR2 FQNEAQ (reference sequence). CDR3 DNA sequence: TGTGCCAGCAGCCTAGAAGCAGGGACAGGGGGTGAAAAACTGTTTTTT. Protein product: CASSLEAGTGGEKLFF.

V usage is TRBV3-1 (or the pseudogene TRBV3-2) and J usage is TRBJ1-1, with D possibly matching TRBD1 (6 bases). Germline V gives CDR1 LGHDT, CDR2 YNNKEL (reference sequence). The CDR3 sequence is 17 residues long. Trimming removed 1 base from V and 3 bases from J, with 18 bases in between. The CDR3 protein is CASSQGSGGRGDTEAFF. The CDR3 coding sequence is TGTGCCAGCAGCCAAGGGTCTGGGGGCCGTGGGGACACTGAAGCTTTCTTT.